One and the same sample provided the 31 T cell receptor beta chains below, sequenced in a study of T cells in Graves' hyperthyroidism and ophthalmopathy. From RNA transcripts, TCR beta CDR3 regions were amplified. With the HTBI primer set, the TCR CDR3 went through a first round of RT-PCR. MiXCR, applied by TCRdb to the multiplex PCR reads, yields one record per CDR3 protein. This table holds approximately 690,000 distinct CDR3 sequences, more than 12% found once. Sequenced input: blood. The receptors originated from a woman aged 50 to 60 with Graves' ophthalmopathy.

At least ten counts were recorded for this clonotype. This chain links TRBV5-5 with TRBJ2-1; D is unclear. Deletions cut 4 bases from V and 0 bases from J, with 8 bases between. Germline lookup yields CDR1 SGHKS and CDR2 YYEKEE (reference sequence). There are 14 residues in the CDR3. The DNA of the CDR3 is TGTGCCAGCAGCGCCCGGCTCTCCTACAATGAGCAGTTCTTC. It is translated as CASSARLSYNEQFF.

This clonotype has ten or more counts. V usage is TRBV3-1 and J usage is TRBJ2-5; no clear D. The ends were cut back, 0 bases at V and 10 bases at J, with 6 bases in the middle. CDR1 and CDR2 (germline): LGHDT, YNNKEL (reference sequence). CDR3 length: 11 amino acids. The CDR3: CASSQEIDQYF. The CDR3 nucleotides are TGTGCCAGCAGCCAAGAAATAGACCAGTACTTC.

This clonotype was counted between two and nine times. The V call is TRBV12-3 or TRBV12-4, the J call TRBJ2-5; the match to TRBD1 covers 9 bases. This CDR3 spans 14 amino acids. The J segment lost 2 bases and the V segment lost 6 bases, leaving 4 bases of the junction unmatched. CDR3 loop: CASRRDRGQETQYF. The CDR3 nucleotides read TGTGCCAGCAGGCGAGACAGGGGGCAAGAGACCCAGTACTTC.

The chain recombines TRBV6-2 or TRBV6-3 with TRBJ2-7; 8 nucleotides match TRBD1. The CDR3 has 14 amino acids. Germline CDR1 and CDR2: MNHEY and SVGEGT. The trim removed 8 bases at V and 1 base at J, leaving 7 bases unmatched. The CDR3 spells CASLGQGGSYEQYF. The CDR3 DNA reads TGTGCCAGCTTAGGACAGGGAGGATCCTACGAGCAGTACTTC.

This clonotype was seen repeatedly, ten times or more. The chain links TRBV20-1 to TRBJ2-3; 8 bases line up with TRBD2. V lost 5 bases, J lost 0 bases, and 7 bases stayed unmatched. CDR1 is DFQATT, CDR2 SNEGSKA, per germline (reference sequence). The CDR3 extends over 15 amino acids. This chain's CDR3 is CSAPNSGISTDTQYF. As DNA, the CDR3 is TGCAGTGCTCCGAATAGCGGGATTAGCACAGATACGCAGTATTTT.

The sample holds many counts of this clonotype. The chain couples TRBV28 to TRBJ1-1, with D unclear. This CDR3 has 10 residues. CDR1 is MDHEN and CDR2 is SYDVKM in the germline V gene. The V gene lost 6 bases and the J gene lost 3 bases, with 2 bases spanning the gap. As DNA, the CDR3 is TGTGCCAGCAGCGACACTGAAGCTTTCTTT. It is translated as CASSDTEAFF.

In this sample, this clonotype turned up many times. V usage is TRBV6-2 or TRBV6-3 and J usage is TRBJ2-7; D is possibly TRBD1 (6 bases). CDR1 and CDR2 from the germline V gene are MNHEY and SVGEGT. The CDR3 loop spans 18 amino acids. The germline V and J ends were trimmed by 2 bases and 0 bases, with 20 bases remaining between them. The CDR3, as DNA: TGTGCCAGCAGTTACCAAGTTTCGAGACAGGAGTACTCCTACGAGCAGTACTTC. Encoded protein: CASSYQVSRQEYSYEQYF.

This clonotype was observed at least ten times. This chain uses TRBV18 with TRBJ2-7; 7 bases are shared with TRBD2. V lost 2 bases to trimming and J lost 0 bases; unmatched junction nucleotides: 4. In germline, CDR1 is KGHSH, CDR2 LQKENI. The CDR3 has 15 amino acids. The CDR3 here is CASSPTAGLSYEQYF. In DNA form, the CDR3 reads TGTGCCAGCTCACCAACAGCGGGACTCTCCTACGAGCAGTACTTC.

Points on this clonotype: A much larger clone differs from this one at a single base, so this may be a read error. The CDR3 DNA sequence: TGTGCCAGCAGCTTGCGACCGTCCACTGAAGCTTTCTTT. This sequence encodes CASSLRPSTEAFF. The chain carries TRBV5-5 and TRBJ1-1; D unresolved. The V end was cut by 1 base, the J end by 4 bases, with 8 bases between. Germline V gives CDR1 SGHKS, CDR2 YYEKEE (reference sequence). This CDR3 spans 13 amino acids.

This clonotype occurred many times. CDR3 nucleotide sequence: TGCAGTGCTAGCGGGAGTTACGAGCAGTACTTC. It translates to CSASGSYEQYF. V and J are TRBV20-1 and TRBJ2-7, with D possibly TRBD2 on 6 matching bases. The germline CDR1 and CDR2 sequences are DFQATT and SNEGSKA (reference sequence). CDR3 length: 11 amino acids. Trimming removed 3 bases from V and 4 bases from J, with 7 bases in between.

This clonotype was observed at least ten times. The genes are TRBV6-1 and TRBJ1-4; 8 nucleotides line up with TRBD1. V was clipped by 2 bases and J by 5 bases; unmatched bases: 7. CDR1 is MNHNS, CDR2 SASEGT, per germline. The length of the CDR3 is 16 residues. CDR3 DNA: TGTGCCAGCAGTGAATACCGGGACAGGATAAATGAAAAACTGTTTTTT. This gives the protein CASSEYRDRINEKLFF.

This clonotype appeared once. The CDR3 DNA follows: TGTGCCAGCAGTCGAGGGGGGGCTGGGGCCAACGTCCTGACTTTC. As protein: CASSRGGAGANVLTF. The rearrangement uses TRBV6-1 and TRBJ2-6; D is perhaps TRBD2 (7 bases). The CDR3 length is 15 residues. Germline loops: CDR1 MNHNS, CDR2 SASEGT. V lost 5 bases, J lost 2 bases, and 10 bases lay in between.

The table lists this clonotype with many counts. The rearrangement links TRBV28 to TRBJ2-7; 8 nucleotides line up with TRBD2. This CDR3 contains 18 residues. CDR1 is MDHEN and CDR2 is SYDVKM in the germline V gene. Unmatched junction bases numbered 12, after V lost 2 bases and J lost 0 bases. The CDR3 bases are TGTGCCAGCAGTTTAAGTCTAGCGGGTTCCCTAAGCTCCTACGAGCAGTACTTC. It translates to CASSLSLAGSLSSYEQYF.

A few counts support this clonotype. V is TRBV27 and J is TRBJ1-4; TRBD1 aligns across 8 bases. This CDR3 contains 15 residues. V was pared by 4 bases and J by 4 bases, with 5 bases of the junction left unmatched. Looked up from germline, CDR1 is MNHEY and CDR2 is SMNVEV (reference sequence). The CDR3 sequence is CASSWGTGLNEKLFF. CDR3 DNA: TGTGCCAGCAGTTGGGGGACAGGACTTAATGAAAAACTGTTTTTT.

The V gene is TRBV12-3 or TRBV12-4, the J gene TRBJ2-3; 10 bases are a match to TRBD1. Trimming cost V 3 bases and J 4 bases; bases outside gene matches: 10. The length of the CDR3 is 17 residues. The CDR3 sequence: CASSFETGGVGSDTQYF. CDR3 sequence (DNA): TGTGCCAGCAGTTTTGAGACAGGGGGCGTTGGCTCAGATACGCAGTATTTT.

The sample holds many counts of this clonotype. The chain combines TRBV7-2 with TRBJ1-2; D not certain. Germline CDR1 is SGHTA and CDR2 is FQGNSA. Trimming shortened V by 5 bases and J by 5 bases, and 18 bases separated the two germline ends. CDR3 size: 15 residues. CDR3: CASSPSGLPLYGYTF. The CDR3 bases are TGTGCCAGCAGCCCAAGCGGATTACCGCTTTATGGCTACACCTTC. Full variable domain (remainder filled in from reference TRBV7-2 and TRBJ1-2): GAGVSQSPSNKVTEKGKDVELRCDPISGHTALYWYRQSLGQGLEFLIYFQGNSAPDKSGLPSDRFSAERTGGSVSTLTIQRTQQEDSAVYLCASSPSGLPLYGYTFGSGTRLTVV.

In this sample, this clonotype turned up many times. V and J are TRBV7-6 and TRBJ2-2, with 12 bases lining up with TRBD2. The J segment lost 4 bases and the V segment lost 6 bases, leaving 6 bases of the junction unmatched. The CDR3 length is 16 residues. The V gene's germline CDR1 is SGHVS and CDR2 FNYEAQ. The CDR3 region is CASSLGLAGSTGELFF. CDR3 nucleotide sequence: TGTGCCAGCAGTCTAGGACTAGCGGGAAGCACCGGGGAGCTGTTTTTT.

V is TRBV7-9 and J is TRBJ2-7; D remains ambiguous. This CDR3 spans 14 amino acids. In germline, CDR1 is SEHNR, CDR2 FQNEAQ (reference sequence). Between the trimmed V and J ends, which lost 5 bases and 7 bases, there was a span of 18 bases. This chain's CDR3 is CASSGRTSTGEQYF. The CDR3 DNA is TGTGCCAGCAGCGGAAGGACCTCGACCGGGGAGCAGTACTTC.

This clonotype was counted between two and nine times. The chain has TRBV6-1 and TRBJ1-2; D is unclear. Germline-derived CDR1 and CDR2 are MNHNS and SASEGT. This CDR3 spans 13 amino acids. V gave up 5 bases and J gave up 2 bases, with 9 bases separating them. In DNA form, the CDR3 reads TGTGCCAGCAGTTCACTACCCAACTATGGCTACACCTTC. Residues: CASSSLPNYGYTF.

This clonotype was counted a few times. The V and J genes are TRBV7-3 and TRBJ2-3; 7 bases align to TRBD2. Germline CDR1 reads SGHTA; CDR2 reads FQGTGA. Trimming took 3 bases from V and 4 from J; bases not matched to a gene: 7. This CDR3 comprises 15 residues. The CDR3 is CASSFTTSTADTQYF. The CDR3 bases are TGTGCCAGCAGCTTCACGACTAGCACGGCAGATACGCAGTATTTT.

This clonotype was seen ten or more times. J is TRBJ2-5 and V is TRBV6-1, with a tentative D call TRBD1 (5 bases). Trimming took off 7 bases at V and 4 bases at J, with 13 bases between the two ends. The germline V gene has CDR1 MNHNS and CDR2 SASEGT. The CDR3 sequence is 13 residues long. The CDR3 DNA follows: TGTGCCAGCACCCAAGGGGCCGGAGAGACCCAGTACTTC. Translated, it gives CASTQGAGETQYF.

In its sample, this clonotype was seen a few times. The CDR3 DNA reads as TGTGCCAGCAGTCCTGGGACAGGCGCTGGCTATGGCTACACCTTC. Translating gives CASSPGTGAGYGYTF. The V call is TRBV28, the J call TRBJ1-2; 8 bases match TRBD1. CDR1 MDHEN and CDR2 SYDVKM come from the germline V gene. The CDR3 is 15 amino acids. V shed 5 bases and J 4 bases; nucleotides not matched to a gene: 9.

This clonotype occurred many times. This chain joins TRBV2 and TRBJ1-5; 7 bases match TRBD1. Germline loops: CDR1 SNHLY, CDR2 FYNNEI. The trim removed 7 bases at V and 0 bases at J, leaving 3 bases unmatched. The CDR3 totals 14 residues. CDR3 in DNA: TGTGCCAGCACCGACAGGGCTAGCAATCAGCCCCAGCATTTT. Its translation is CASTDRASNQPQHF.

This clonotype occurred a few times. This chain uses TRBV27 with TRBJ2-7, with D perhaps matching TRBD1 (6 bases). Looked up from germline, CDR1 is MNHEY and CDR2 is SMNVEV (reference sequence). V dropped 7 bases and J dropped 3 bases, with 19 bases sitting between them. This CDR3 is 15 amino acids long. The CDR3 spells CASMRSWSGVYEQYF. DNA of the CDR3: TGTGCCAGCATGAGGTCTTGGTCAGGGGTCTACGAGCAGTACTTC.

This clonotype occurred many times. The chain recombines TRBV7-2 with TRBJ2-3; 9 bases map to TRBD2. Germline V lookup: CDR1 SGHTA, CDR2 FQGNSA. The junction had 7 bases not matched to a gene; V was cut back by 1 base and J by 5 bases. The CDR3 runs 16 residues. CDR3 amino acids: CASSLVAGAGLDTQYF. CDR3 in DNA: TGTGCCAGCAGCTTAGTAGCGGGAGCCGGACTAGATACGCAGTATTTT.

The table lists this clonotype with many counts. The CDR3 spells CASSLVSSTNYGYTF. The DNA for the CDR3 is TGTGCCAGCAGCTTAGTGAGTAGCACTAACTATGGCTACACCTTC. This chain uses TRBV11-1 with TRBJ1-2; D is unclear. Trimming pared 1 base from V and 0 bases from J, leaving 9 bases between. CDR1 is SGHAT and CDR2 is FQDESV in the germline V gene (reference sequence). The CDR3 covers 15 residues.

The genes are TRBV20-1 and TRBJ1-2; D unresolved. V was trimmed by 4 bases and J by 5 bases, leaving 5 bases between them. Germline V lookup: CDR1 DFQATT, CDR2 SNEGSKA (reference sequence). The CDR3 covers 10 residues. CDR3 region: CSAKPYGYTF. The CDR3 DNA follows: TGCAGTGCTAAACCTTATGGCTACACCTTC.

This clonotype was counted between two and nine times. The chain employs TRBV28 and TRBJ2-5; 8 bases agree with TRBD1. V lost 1 base and J lost 4; bases outside the gene matches: 5. Germline-derived CDR1 and CDR2 are MDHEN and SYDVKM. The CDR3 contains 15 residues. CDR3 amino acids: CASSLYRGDRETQYF. The DNA for the CDR3 is TGTGCCAGCAGTTTATACAGGGGGGACCGAGAGACCCAGTACTTC.

Here the CDR3 DNA reads TGTGCCAGCAGCGCCTTAACAGGGGGCCACGAGCAGTACTTC. Encoded protein: CASSALTGGHEQYF. V is TRBV9 and J is TRBJ2-7; 9 bases fit TRBD1. CDR1 is SGDLS, CDR2 YYNGEE, per germline. V was clipped by 3 bases and J by 5 bases; unmatched bases: 6. CDR3 length: 14 amino acids.

This sequence joins TRBV24-1 and TRBJ2-1; D may be TRBD2 (7 bases). The CDR3 is 15 residues long. Between the trimmed V and J ends, which lost 0 bases and 6 bases, there was a span of 11 bases. Germline CDR1 KGHDR, CDR2 SFDVKD. CDR3 sequence reads: CATSDLRGRVNEQFF. CDR3 nucleotide sequence: TGTGCCACCAGTGATTTGAGGGGGAGGGTCAATGAGCAGTTCTTC.

This clonotype was counted between two and nine times. The chain carries TRBV24-1 and TRBJ1-4; D uncertain. The CDR3 spans 13 residues. From germline, CDR1 is KGHDR and CDR2 SFDVKD. Deletions cut 6 bases from V and 13 bases from J, with 17 bases between. CDR3 region: CATSSSVGGILFF. The CDR3 DNA is TGTGCCACCAGTTCCTCGGTGGGAGGAATACTGTTTTTT.